Detailed here is one TCR beta chain. The data stem from a study of OX40 agonist ivuxolimab in advanced cancers. Study context: Allowance was made for prior anti-PD-1, anti-PD-L1 or anti-CTLA-4 therapy, and 40% had some.

Trimming left V 2 bases short and J 6 bases short, with 11 bases between. Germline CDR1 is ENHRY and CDR2 is SYGVKD. CDR3 size: 13 residues. Here immunoSEQ multiplex PCR was the method, and the copy in TCRdb shows in-frame clones only, minus some. The data contain 70,000 to 100,000 clones, 70% to 90% of them singletons. The input for sequencing was CD4+ or CD8+ T cells sorted from blood, taken in a trial of the OX40 agonist ivuxolimab. This clonotype was obtained from an adult with an advanced solid tumor such as melanoma, head and neck, liver or kidney cancer. J is TRBJ2-7 and V is TRBV10-3; no reliable D call. In DNA, the CDR3 is TGTGCCATCAGTGAGGGGCCTCCCCTCGAGCAGTACTTC. Its protein is CAISEGPPLEQYF.